This T cell receptor (beta chain) emerged from a study of blood T cell repertoires in COVID-19. Study overall: The study drew acute and convalescent COVID-19 samples from the United States, Italy and Spain.

Here immunoSEQ multiplex PCR was the method, and the copy in TCRdb shows in-frame clones only, minus some. The table records over 150,000 clones, around 87% of them present only once. J was trimmed by 6 bases and V by 3 bases; bases with no gene match: 2. Germline CDR1 and CDR2: KGHSH and LQKENI. The CDR3 covers 13 residues. The chain uses TRBV18 and TRBJ2-1; 7 bases agree with TRBD2. What was sequenced was peripheral blood. The clonotype comes from a woman between 18 and 30 years old who had recovered from COVID-19. CDR3 DNA sequence: TGTGCCAGCTCACCGGGCGGGGGCAATGAGCAGTTCTTC. This translates into CASSPGGGNEQFF.